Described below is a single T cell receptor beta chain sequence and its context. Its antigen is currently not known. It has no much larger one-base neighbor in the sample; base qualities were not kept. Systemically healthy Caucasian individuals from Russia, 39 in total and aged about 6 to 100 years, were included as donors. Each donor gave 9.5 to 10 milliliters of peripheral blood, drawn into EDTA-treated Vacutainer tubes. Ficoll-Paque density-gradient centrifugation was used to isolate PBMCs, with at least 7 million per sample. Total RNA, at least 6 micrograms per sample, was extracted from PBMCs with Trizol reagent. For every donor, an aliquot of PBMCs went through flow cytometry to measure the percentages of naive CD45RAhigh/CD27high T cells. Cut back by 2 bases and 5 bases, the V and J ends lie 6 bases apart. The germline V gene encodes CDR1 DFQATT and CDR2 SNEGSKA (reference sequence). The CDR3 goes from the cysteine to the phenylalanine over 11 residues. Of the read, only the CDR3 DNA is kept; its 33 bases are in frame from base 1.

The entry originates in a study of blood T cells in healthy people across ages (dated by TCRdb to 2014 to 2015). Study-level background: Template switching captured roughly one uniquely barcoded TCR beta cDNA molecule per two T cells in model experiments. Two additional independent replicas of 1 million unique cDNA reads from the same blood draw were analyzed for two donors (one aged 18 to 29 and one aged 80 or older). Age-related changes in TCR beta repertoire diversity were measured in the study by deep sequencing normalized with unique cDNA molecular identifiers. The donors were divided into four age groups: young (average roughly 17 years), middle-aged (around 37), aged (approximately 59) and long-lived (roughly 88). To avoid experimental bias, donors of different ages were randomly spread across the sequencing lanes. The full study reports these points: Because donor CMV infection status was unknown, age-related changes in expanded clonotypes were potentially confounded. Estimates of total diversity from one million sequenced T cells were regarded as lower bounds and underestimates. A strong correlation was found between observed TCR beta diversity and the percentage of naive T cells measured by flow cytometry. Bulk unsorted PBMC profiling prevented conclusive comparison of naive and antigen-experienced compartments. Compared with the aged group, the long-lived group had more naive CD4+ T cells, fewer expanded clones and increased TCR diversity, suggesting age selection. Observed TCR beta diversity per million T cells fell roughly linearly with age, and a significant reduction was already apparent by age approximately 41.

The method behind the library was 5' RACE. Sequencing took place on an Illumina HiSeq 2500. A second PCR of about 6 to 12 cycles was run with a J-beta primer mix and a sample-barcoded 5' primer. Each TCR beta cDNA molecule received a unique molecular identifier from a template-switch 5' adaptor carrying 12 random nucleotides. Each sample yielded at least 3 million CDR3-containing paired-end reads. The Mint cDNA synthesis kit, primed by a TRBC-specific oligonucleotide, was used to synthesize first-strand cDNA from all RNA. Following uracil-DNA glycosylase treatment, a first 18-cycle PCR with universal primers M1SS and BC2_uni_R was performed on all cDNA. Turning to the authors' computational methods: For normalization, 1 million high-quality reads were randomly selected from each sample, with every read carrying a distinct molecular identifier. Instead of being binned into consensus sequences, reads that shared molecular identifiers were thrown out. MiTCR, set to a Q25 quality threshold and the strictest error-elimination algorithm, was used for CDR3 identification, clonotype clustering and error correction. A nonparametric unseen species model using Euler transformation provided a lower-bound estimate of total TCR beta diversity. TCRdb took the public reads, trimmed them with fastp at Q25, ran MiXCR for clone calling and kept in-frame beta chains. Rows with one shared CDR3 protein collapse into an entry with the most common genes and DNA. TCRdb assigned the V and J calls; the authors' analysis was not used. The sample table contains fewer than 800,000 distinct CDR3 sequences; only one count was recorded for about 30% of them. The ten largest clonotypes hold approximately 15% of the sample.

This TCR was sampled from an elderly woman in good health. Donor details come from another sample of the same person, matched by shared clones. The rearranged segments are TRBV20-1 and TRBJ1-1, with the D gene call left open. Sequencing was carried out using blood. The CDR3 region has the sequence CSARKGTEAFF. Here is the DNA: TGCAGTGCTAGAAAAGGAACTGAAGCTTTCTTT.